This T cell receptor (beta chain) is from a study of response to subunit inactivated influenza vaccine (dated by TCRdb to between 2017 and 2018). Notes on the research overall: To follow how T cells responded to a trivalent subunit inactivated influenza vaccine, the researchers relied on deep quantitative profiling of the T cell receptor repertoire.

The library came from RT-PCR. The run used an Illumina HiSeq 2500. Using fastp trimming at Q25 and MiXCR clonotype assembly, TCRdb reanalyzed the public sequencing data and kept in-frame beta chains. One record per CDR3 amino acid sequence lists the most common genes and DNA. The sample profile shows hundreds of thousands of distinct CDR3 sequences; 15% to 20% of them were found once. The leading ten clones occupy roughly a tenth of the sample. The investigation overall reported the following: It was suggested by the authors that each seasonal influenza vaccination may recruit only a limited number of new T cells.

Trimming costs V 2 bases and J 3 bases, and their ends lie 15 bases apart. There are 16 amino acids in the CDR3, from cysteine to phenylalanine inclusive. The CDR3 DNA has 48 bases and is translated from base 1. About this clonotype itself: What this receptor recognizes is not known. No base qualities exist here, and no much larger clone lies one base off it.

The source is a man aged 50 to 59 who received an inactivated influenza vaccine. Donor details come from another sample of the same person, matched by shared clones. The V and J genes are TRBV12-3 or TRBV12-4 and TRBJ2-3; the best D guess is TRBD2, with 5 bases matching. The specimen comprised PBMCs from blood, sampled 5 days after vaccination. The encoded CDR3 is CASSLLFRGRTDTQYF. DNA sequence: TGTGCCAGCAGTTTACTTTTCCGAGGGAGAACAGATACGCAGTATTTT.